This entry describes one TCR beta chain. Its antigen is still unknown. CDR1 is SGHRS, CDR2 YFSETQ, per germline. The CDR3 covers 15 residues. The J segment lost 0 bases and the V segment lost 5 bases, leaving 8 bases of the junction unmatched. These data belong to a study of cytomegalovirus exposure and HLA in healthy donors. Study findings and constraints: Rarity held for most TCR sequences, but there were some public TCRs that occurred in many donors. The tendency of first-cohort TCR clusters to co-occur in the roughly 110 validation repertoires was the finding of a later analysis. The study listed 164 cytomegalovirus-associated TCR beta chains.

Generated by immunoSEQ multiplex PCR, the TCRdb table keeps only in-frame clones and is missing some. The sample contains tens of thousands of clones, around 96% of which appear only once. The chain joins TRBV5-1 to TRBJ2-7; 7 bases are shared with TRBD1. This TCR was sampled from a man between 18 and 35 years old in good health and CMV-seronegative. The sample was PBMCs. The CDR3 here is CASRPGQLLSYEQYF. The CDR3 coding sequence is TGCGCCAGCAGGCCGGGACAGCTGCTCTCCTACGAGCAGTACTTC.